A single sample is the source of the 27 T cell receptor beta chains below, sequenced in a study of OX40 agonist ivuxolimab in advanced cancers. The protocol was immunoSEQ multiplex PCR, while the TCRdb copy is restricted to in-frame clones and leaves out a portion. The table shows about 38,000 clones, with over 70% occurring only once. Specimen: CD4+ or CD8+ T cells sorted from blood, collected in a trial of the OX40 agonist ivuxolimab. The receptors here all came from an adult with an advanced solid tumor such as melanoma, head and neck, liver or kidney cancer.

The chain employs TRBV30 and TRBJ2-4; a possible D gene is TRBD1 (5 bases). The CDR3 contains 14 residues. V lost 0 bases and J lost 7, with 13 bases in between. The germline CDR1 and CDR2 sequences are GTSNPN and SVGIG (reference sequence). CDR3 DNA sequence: TGTGCCTGGAGTGTGGCAGGGTTACGGAACATTCAGTACTTC. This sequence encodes CAWSVAGLRNIQYF.

CDR3 nucleotide sequence: TGTGCCAGTCGGGAATCGGAATTCGGGGAGCTGTTTTTT. Its translation is CASRESEFGELFF. This chain connects TRBV19 to TRBJ2-2; possibly TRBD2 for D (5 bases). V was trimmed by 8 bases and J by 7 bases, leaving 14 bases between them. The CDR3 has 13 residues. Germline values: CDR1 LNHDA, CDR2 SQIVND (reference sequence).

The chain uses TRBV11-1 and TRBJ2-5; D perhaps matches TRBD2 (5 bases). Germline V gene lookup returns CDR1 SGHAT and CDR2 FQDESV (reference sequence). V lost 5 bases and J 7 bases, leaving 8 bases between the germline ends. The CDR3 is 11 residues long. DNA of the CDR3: TGTGCCAGCAGCCCCGGAGGGACCCAGTACTTC. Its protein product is CASSPGGTQYF.

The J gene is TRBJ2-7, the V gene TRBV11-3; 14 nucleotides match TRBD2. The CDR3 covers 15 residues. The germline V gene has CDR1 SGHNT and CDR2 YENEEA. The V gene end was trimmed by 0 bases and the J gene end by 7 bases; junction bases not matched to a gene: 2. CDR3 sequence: CASSLEGLAGVEQYF. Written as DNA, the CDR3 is TGTGCCAGCAGCTTAGAGGGACTAGCGGGGGTTGAGCAGTACTTC.

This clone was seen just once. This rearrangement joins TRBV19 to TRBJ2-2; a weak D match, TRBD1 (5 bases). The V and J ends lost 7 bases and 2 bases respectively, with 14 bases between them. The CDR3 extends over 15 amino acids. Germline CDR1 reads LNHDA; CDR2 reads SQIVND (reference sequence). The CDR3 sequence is CASNRLGTNTGELFF. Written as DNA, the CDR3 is TGTGCCAGTAACAGGTTAGGAACAAACACCGGGGAGCTGTTTTTT.

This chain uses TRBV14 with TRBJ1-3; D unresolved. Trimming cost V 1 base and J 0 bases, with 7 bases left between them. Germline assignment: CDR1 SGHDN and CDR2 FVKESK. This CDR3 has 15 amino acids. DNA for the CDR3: TGTGCCAGCAGCCAAGCAGGCAGCTCTGGAAACACCATATATTTT. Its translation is CASSQAGSSGNTIYF.

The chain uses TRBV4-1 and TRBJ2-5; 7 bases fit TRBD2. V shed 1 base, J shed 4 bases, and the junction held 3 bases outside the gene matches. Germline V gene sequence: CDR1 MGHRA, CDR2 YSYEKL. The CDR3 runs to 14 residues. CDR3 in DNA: TGCGCCAGCAGCCAAGTTTCGGGGGGAGAGACCCAGTACTTC. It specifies CASSQVSGGETQYF.

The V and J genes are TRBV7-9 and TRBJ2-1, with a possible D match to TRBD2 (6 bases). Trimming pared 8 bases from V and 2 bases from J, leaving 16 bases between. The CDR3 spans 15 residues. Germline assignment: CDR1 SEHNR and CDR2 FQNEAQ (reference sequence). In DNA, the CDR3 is TGTGCCAGCCAAGCCCACGGGAGTACCTACAATGAGCAGTTCTTC. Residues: CASQAHGSTYNEQFF.

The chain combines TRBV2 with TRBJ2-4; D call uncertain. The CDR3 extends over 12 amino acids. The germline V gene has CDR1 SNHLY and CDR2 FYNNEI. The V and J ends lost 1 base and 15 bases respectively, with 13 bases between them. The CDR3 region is CASSEVDPVRYF. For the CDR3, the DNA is TGTGCCAGCAGTGAAGTTGACCCAGTTAGGTACTTC.

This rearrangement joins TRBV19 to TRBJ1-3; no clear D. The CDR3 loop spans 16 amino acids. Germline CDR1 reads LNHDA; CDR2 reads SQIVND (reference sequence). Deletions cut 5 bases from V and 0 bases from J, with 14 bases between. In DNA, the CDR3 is TGTGCCAGTAGTCCTCGACCGTCTAGCTCTGGAAACACCATATATTTT. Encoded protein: CASSPRPSSSGNTIYF.

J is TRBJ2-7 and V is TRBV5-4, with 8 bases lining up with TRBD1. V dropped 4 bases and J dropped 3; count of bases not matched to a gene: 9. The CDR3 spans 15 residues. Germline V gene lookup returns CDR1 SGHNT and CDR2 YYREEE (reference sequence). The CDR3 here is CASSPWTGRSYEQYF. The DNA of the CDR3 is TGTGCCAGCAGCCCGTGGACAGGGAGAAGCTACGAGCAGTACTTC.

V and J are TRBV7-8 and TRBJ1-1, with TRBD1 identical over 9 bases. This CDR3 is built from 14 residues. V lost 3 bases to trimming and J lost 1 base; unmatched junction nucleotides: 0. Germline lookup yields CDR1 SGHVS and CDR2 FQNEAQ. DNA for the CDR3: TGTGCCAGCAGCTTGACAGGGGGGAACACTGAAGCTTTCTTT. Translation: CASSLTGGNTEAFF.

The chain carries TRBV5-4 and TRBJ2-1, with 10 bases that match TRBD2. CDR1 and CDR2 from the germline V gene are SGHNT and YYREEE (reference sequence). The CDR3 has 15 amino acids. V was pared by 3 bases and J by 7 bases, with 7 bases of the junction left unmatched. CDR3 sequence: CASSYTSGRANEQFF. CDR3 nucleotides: TGTGCCAGCAGCTACACGAGCGGGAGGGCTAATGAGCAGTTCTTC. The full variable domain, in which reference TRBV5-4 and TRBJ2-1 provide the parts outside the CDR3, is ETGVTQSPTHLIKTRGQQVTLRCSSQSGHNTVSWYQQALGQGPQFIFQYYREEENGRGNFPPRFSGLQFPNYSSELNVNALELDDSALYLCASSYTSGRANEQFFGPGTRLTVL.

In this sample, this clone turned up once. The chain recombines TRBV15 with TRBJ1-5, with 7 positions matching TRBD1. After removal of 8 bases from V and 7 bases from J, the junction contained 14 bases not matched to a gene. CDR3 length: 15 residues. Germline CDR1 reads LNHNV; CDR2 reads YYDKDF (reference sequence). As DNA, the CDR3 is TGTGCCACCCGTAGCGCGACAGGGAAAGGACAGCCCCAGCATTTT. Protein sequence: CATRSATGKGQPQHF.

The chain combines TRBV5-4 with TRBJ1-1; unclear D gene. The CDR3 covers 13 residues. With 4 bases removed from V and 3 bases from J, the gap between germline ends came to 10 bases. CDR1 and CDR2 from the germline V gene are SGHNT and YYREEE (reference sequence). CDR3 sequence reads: CASSLEKDTEAFF. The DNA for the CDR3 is TGTGCCAGCAGCCTAGAAAAGGACACTGAAGCTTTCTTT.

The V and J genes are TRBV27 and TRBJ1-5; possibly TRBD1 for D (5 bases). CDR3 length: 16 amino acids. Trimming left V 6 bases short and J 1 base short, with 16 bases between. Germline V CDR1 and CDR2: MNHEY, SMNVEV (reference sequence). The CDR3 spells CASRLDTRGSNQPQHF. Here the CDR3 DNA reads TGTGCCAGCAGATTGGACACCCGAGGGAGCAATCAGCCCCAGCATTTT.

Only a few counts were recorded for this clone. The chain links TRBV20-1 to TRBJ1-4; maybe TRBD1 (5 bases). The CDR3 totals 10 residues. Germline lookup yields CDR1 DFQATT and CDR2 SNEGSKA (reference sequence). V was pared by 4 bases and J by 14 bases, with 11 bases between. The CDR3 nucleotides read TGCAGTGCTACCGGGACGAAGCTGTTTTTT. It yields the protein CSATGTKLFF.

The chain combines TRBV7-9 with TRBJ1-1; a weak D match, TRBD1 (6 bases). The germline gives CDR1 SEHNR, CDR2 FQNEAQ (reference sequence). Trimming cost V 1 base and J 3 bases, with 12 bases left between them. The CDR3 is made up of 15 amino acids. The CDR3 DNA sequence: TGTGCCAGCAGCTTAGTTAGGGGGTCGGACACTGAAGCTTTCTTT. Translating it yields CASSLVRGSDTEAFF.

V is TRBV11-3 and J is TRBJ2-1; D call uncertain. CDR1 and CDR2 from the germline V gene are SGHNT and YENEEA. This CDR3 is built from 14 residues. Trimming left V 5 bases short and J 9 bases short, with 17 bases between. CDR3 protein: CASSPAAQDAEQFF. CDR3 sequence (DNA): TGTGCCAGCAGCCCAGCTGCTCAGGATGCTGAGCAGTTCTTC.

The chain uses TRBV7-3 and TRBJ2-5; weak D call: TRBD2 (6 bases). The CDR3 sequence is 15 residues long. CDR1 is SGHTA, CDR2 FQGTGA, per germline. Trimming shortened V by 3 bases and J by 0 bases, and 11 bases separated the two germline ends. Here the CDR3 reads CASSFLRGNQETQYF. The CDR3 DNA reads TGTGCCAGCAGCTTTCTCCGGGGGAACCAAGAGACCCAGTACTTC.

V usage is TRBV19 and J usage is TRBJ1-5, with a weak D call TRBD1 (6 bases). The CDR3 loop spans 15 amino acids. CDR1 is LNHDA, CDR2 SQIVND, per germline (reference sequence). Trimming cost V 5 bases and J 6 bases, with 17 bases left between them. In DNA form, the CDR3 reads TGTGCCAGTAGTTCGACAGGCAGAGCAGGTCAGCCCCAGCATTTT. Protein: CASSSTGRAGQPQHF.

The CDR3 reads CASKLQGATAGELFF. The CDR3 nucleotides read TGTGCCAGCAAGTTACAGGGGGCGACCGCCGGGGAGCTGTTTTTT. The chain has TRBV7-8 and TRBJ2-2; 9 bases align to TRBD1. The ends lost 7 bases at V and 6 bases at J; junction bases unmatched: 9. The CDR3 loop spans 15 amino acids. Germline CDR1 is SGHVS and CDR2 is FQNEAQ.

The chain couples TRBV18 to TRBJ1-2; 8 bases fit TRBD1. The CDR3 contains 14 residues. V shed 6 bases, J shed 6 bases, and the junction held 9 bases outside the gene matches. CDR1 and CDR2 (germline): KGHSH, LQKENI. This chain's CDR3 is CASSVFATGDGYTF. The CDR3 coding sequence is TGTGCCAGCTCCGTTTTTGCGACAGGGGATGGCTACACCTTC.

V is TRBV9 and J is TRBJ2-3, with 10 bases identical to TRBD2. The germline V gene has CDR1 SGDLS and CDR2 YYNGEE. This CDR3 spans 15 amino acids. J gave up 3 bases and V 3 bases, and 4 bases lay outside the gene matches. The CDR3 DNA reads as TGTGCCAGCAGCGGACTAGCGGGCCCTACAGATACGCAGTATTTT. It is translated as CASSGLAGPTDTQYF.

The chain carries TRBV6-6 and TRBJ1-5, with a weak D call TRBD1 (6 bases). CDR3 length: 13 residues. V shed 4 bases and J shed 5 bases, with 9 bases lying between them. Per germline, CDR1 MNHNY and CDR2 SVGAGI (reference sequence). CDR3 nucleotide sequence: TGTGCCAGCAGTTTATCAGGGGATCAGCCCCAGCATTTT. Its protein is CASSLSGDQPQHF.

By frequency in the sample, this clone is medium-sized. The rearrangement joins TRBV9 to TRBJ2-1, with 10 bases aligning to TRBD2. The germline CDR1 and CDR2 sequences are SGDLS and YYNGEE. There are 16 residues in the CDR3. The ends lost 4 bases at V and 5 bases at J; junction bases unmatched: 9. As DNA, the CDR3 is TGTGCCAGCAGCACCCGTACTAGCGGGGTCCACAATGAGCAGTTCTTC. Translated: CASSTRTSGVHNEQFF. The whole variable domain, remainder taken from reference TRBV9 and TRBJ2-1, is DSGVTQTPKHLITATGQRVTLRCSPRSGDLSVYWYQQSLDQGLQFLIQYYNGEERAKGNILERFSAQQFPDLHSELNLSSLELGDSALYFCASSTRTSGVHNEQFFGPGTRLTVL.

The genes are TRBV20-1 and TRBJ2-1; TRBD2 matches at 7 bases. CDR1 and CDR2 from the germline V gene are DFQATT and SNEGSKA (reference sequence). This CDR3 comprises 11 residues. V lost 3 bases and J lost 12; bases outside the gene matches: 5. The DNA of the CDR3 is TGCAGTGCTAGCGTGGGGAGGGGGCAGTTCTTC. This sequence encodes CSASVGRGQFF.